The 14 T cell receptor beta chains reported below all come from one sample, sequenced in a study of blood T cell repertoires in COVID-19. The assay was immunoSEQ multiplex PCR, and TCRdb's table has in-frame clones only and misses some. The table records over 250,000 clones, around 87% of them present only once. Sequenced sample: peripheral blood. The receptors come from a woman aged 50 to 60 with acute or convalescent COVID-19.

This clone was detected a few times. The V gene is TRBV28, the J gene TRBJ2-5; the match to TRBD2 covers 8 bases. This CDR3 is built from 16 residues. Looked up from germline, CDR1 is MDHEN and CDR2 is SYDVKM. V was clipped by 4 bases and J by 1 base; unmatched bases: 8. The CDR3 here is CASSSDLAGFQETQYF. The CDR3 DNA is TGTGCCAGCAGTTCGGACTTAGCGGGATTCCAAGAGACCCAGTACTTC.

The genes are TRBV28 and TRBJ1-5; 11 bases are shared with TRBD1. Unmatched junction bases numbered 8, after V lost 10 bases and J lost 3 bases. Germline V gives CDR1 MDHEN, CDR2 SYDVKM. The CDR3 is 15 amino acids. This CDR3 is CANSLGQGDNQPQHF. The CDR3 DNA follows: TGTGCCAACAGCTTGGGACAGGGGGACAATCAGCCCCAGCATTTT.

The J gene is TRBJ1-4, the V gene TRBV6-1, with D possibly being TRBD1 (5 bases). CDR3 length: 15 amino acids. Trimming took 1 base from V and 3 from J, leaving 9 bases between them. CDR1 and CDR2 (germline): MNHNS, SASEGT. The CDR3, as DNA: TGTGCCAGCAGTGAAGTGGGGGGAGCTAATGAAAAACTGTTTTTT. This translates into CASSEVGGANEKLFF.

This chain joins TRBV5-8 and TRBJ2-1; 12 bases agree with TRBD2. This CDR3 is 18 amino acids long. V dropped 8 bases and J dropped 14; count of bases not matched to a gene: 26. Germline V gene sequence: CDR1 SGHTS, CDR2 YDEGEE. The CDR3 sequence: CARPGEGGRLAGGSLKFF. The CDR3 DNA reads as TGTGCCAGGCCCGGAGAGGGGGGGCGCCTAGCGGGAGGGTCGCTGAAGTTCTTC.

The J gene is TRBJ1-2, the V gene TRBV28; D may be TRBD1 (6 bases). The CDR3 totals 11 residues. Germline V CDR1 and CDR2: MDHEN, SYDVKM. The CDR3 loop is CATWGHIGYTF. The CDR3 DNA is TGTGCGACATGGGGGCACATTGGCTACACCTTC.

V usage is TRBV7-9 and J usage is TRBJ2-2; TRBD1 might be the D (6 bases). V was shortened by 1 base and J by 3 bases, with 15 bases between the two germline ends. Germline V CDR1 and CDR2: SEHNR, FQNEAQ (reference sequence). The CDR3 is made up of 17 amino acids. This chain's CDR3 is CASSLVHQGQDTGELFF. CDR3 in DNA: TGTGCCAGCAGCTTAGTTCACCAGGGGCAAGACACCGGGGAGCTGTTTTTT.

The chain carries TRBV4-1 and TRBJ1-3; maybe TRBD1 (6 bases). V gave up 3 bases and J gave up 0 bases, with 15 bases separating them. Germline V gene lookup returns CDR1 MGHRA and CDR2 YSYEKL. The CDR3 totals 17 residues. CDR3 region: CASSQRTVANSGNTIYF. In DNA, the CDR3 is TGCGCCAGCAGCCAGCGGACAGTGGCGAACTCTGGAAACACCATATATTTT.

This clone occurred once. CDR3 in DNA: TGTGCCAGTAGTATAGGTTCGGCAGGGGGCAAGAATGGCTACACCTTC. Translating it yields CASSIGSAGGKNGYTF. The J gene is TRBJ1-2, the V gene TRBV19; 8 bases fit TRBD1. The germline CDR1 and CDR2 sequences are LNHDA and SQIVND (reference sequence). The CDR3 is 16 amino acids. V lost 1 base to trimming and J lost 6 bases; unmatched junction nucleotides: 10.

This clone was recorded once. The chain is built from TRBV5-6 and TRBJ2-1; D unresolved. Germline V CDR1 and CDR2: SGHDT, YYEEEE. The CDR3 runs 15 residues. With 4 bases removed from V and 0 bases from J, the gap between germline ends came to 11 bases. CDR3 nucleotide sequence: TGTGCCAGCAGCCCAACTGTAAGCTCCTACAATGAGCAGTTCTTC. As protein: CASSPTVSSYNEQFF.

The rearrangement links TRBV4-1 to TRBJ1-2; D gene ambiguous. CDR1 is MGHRA and CDR2 is YSYEKL in the germline V gene. CDR3 length: 14 amino acids. V gave up 8 bases and J gave up 3 bases, with 16 bases separating them. The CDR3 protein is CASRRPGIDYGYTF. The CDR3 DNA reads as TGCGCCAGCCGGCGTCCGGGGATCGACTATGGCTACACCTTC.

J is TRBJ1-1 and V is TRBV5-1, with 8 bases identical to TRBD1. This CDR3 contains 16 residues. J gave up 6 bases and V 3 bases, and 13 bases lay outside the gene matches. Germline-derived CDR1 and CDR2 are SGHRS and YFSETQ. CDR3 sequence: CASSSQGAMRTAEAFF. CDR3 coding DNA: TGCGCCAGCAGCTCCCAGGGGGCTATGAGGACAGCTGAAGCTTTCTTT.

The rearrangement links TRBV7-2 to TRBJ1-3, with D tentatively TRBD1 (5 bases). Trimming took off 3 bases at V and 0 bases at J, with 15 bases between the two ends. The germline V gene encodes CDR1 SGHTA and CDR2 FQGNSA. This CDR3 is 17 amino acids long. CDR3: CASSFLGGSPSGNTIYF. The CDR3 DNA follows: TGTGCCAGCAGCTTTTTGGGGGGAAGCCCCTCTGGAAACACCATATATTTT.

The genes are TRBV27 and TRBJ2-1, with unresolved D. Germline V CDR1 and CDR2: MNHEY, SMNVEV (reference sequence). Trimming cost V 3 bases and J 3 bases, with 6 bases left between them. The CDR3 runs 13 residues. The CDR3 spells CASSFRNYNEQFF. As DNA, the CDR3 is TGTGCCAGCAGTTTCAGGAACTACAATGAGCAGTTCTTC.

This chain joins TRBV6-5 and TRBJ1-3; D not resolved. The CDR3 sequence is 15 residues long. V dropped 4 bases and J dropped 0 bases, with 10 bases sitting between them. CDR1 MNHEY and CDR2 SVGAGI come from the germline V gene. The CDR3 DNA sequence: TGTGCCAGCAGTTCTTCCACACGCTCTGGAAACACCATATATTTT. As protein: CASSSSTRSGNTIYF.